The clone carrying this T cell receptor (beta chain) counts as medium-sized. Its antigen remains unknown. V was pared by 0 bases and J by 2 bases, with 12 bases between. CDR1 SGDLS and CDR2 YYNGEE come from the germline V gene. This CDR3 comprises 15 residues. This entry is derived from a study of immune heterogeneity within non-small cell lung tumors. Study-level findings and limits: Identical dominant CDR3 beta clonotypes recurred across tumor sites within a patient, alongside site-unique high-frequency clones. Individual patients largely had distinct high-frequency T-cell receptor beta clonotypes from one another.

Each sample used approximately 550 ng of genomic DNA from bulk tumor tissue. Biopsy collection occurred during surgery, with several far-apart biopsies per primary tumor. Patients had untreated, newly diagnosed non-small cell lung cancer and underwent curative surgery. Having surgery with curative intent, the donors were patients newly diagnosed with non-small cell lung cancer. A first 10-cycle multiplex round used 32 V-gene and 13 J-gene primers on TCR beta CDR3. TCRdb reprocessed the multiplex PCR reads via MiXCR and lists one record per CDR3 protein. The table includes about 4,500 distinct CDR3 sequences, roughly 20% detected once.

This receptor was taken from a man between 60 and 75 years old with non-small cell lung cancer. J is TRBJ2-7 and V is TRBV9; TRBD1 is a possible D gene (6 bases). The material sequenced was lung tumor tissue. The CDR3 nucleotides read TGTGCCAGCAGCGTAGAGCAGGGGAATACCTACGAGCAGTACTTC. Protein sequence: CASSVEQGNTYEQYF.